These T cell receptor beta chains were read from a single sample in a study of cytomegalovirus exposure and HLA in healthy donors. Data came from immunoSEQ multiplex PCR; TCRdb stores just in-frame clones and leaves some out. The clone table shows about 110,000 clones, with the ten largest holding 0.59%. Source material: PBMCs. The source of these receptors is a man aged 45-60 years in good health and CMV-seronegative. Each CDR3 is given with its conserved first and last residue. A D gene is named only where the DNA matches it firmly.

j_call | d_call | v_call | cdr3_nt | cdr3_aa
TRBJ2-7 | TRBD2 | TRBV19 | TGTGCCAGTAGTATCGCTCCTCCGACTAGCGGGAGAAGTCGGTACGAGCAGTACTTC | CASSIAPPTSGRSRYEQYF
TRBJ1-4 | - | TRBV25-1 | TGTGCCAGCAGTGAAGGCAAGGGAGTGGATGAAAAACTGTTTTTT | CASSEGKGVDEKLFF
TRBJ2-5 | - | TRBV29-1 | TGCAGCGTTGAATTTTGGGGCGAGGCGGAGACCCAGTACTTC | CSVEFWGEAETQYF
TRBJ1-4 | - | TRBV4-1 | TGCGCCAGCAGCCAAGATCACGGGGATCTTAATGAAAAACTGTTTTTT | CASSQDHGDLNEKLFF
TRBJ2-3 | TRBD2 | TRBV5-1 | TGCGCCAGCAGCCTAGGACTAGCGGGTACTAGCACAGATACGCAGTATTTT | CASSLGLAGTSTDTQYF
TRBJ1-1 | TRBD1 | TRBV27 | TGTGCCAGCAGTTACCTTTGGGGGGCACAGGGGCCGGGGACTGAAGCTTTCTTT | CASSYLWGAQGPGTEAFF
TRBJ2-1 | TRBD2 | TRBV11-3 | TGTGCCAGCAGTTGGGAGGGTTACAATGAGCAGTTCTTC | CASSWEGYNEQFF
TRBJ2-7 | - | TRBV6-1 | TGTGCCGGGAGTGACAGGGAGGACGAGCAGTACTTC | CAGSDREDEQYF
TRBJ2-2 | - | TRBV7-7 | TGTGCTAGCAGCTTAAGGGGGACCGGGGAGCTGTTTTTT | CASSLRGTGELFF
TRBJ2-7 | TRBD1 | TRBV10-3 | TGTGCCATCAGTAGGACAGGGACCCTTTACGAGCAGTACTTC | CAISRTGTLYEQYF
TRBJ2-5 | TRBD2 | TRBV9 | TGTGCCAGCAGCGCGGACGGGACTAGTAAGGAGACCCAGTACTTC | CASSADGTSKETQYF
TRBJ1-2 | - | TRBV5-1 | TGCGCCAGCAGCGGGGTCGGGGGGAGCACCTATGGCTACACCTTC | CASSGVGGSTYGYTF
TRBJ2-3 | - | TRBV7-2 | TGTGCCAGCAGCTCCTATCCGGGTGACAGACTCACAGATACGCAGTATTTT | CASSSYPGDRLTDTQYF
TRBJ2-7 | - | TRBV19 | TGTGCCAGTAGTATAGAGTCCGGGACACGGCGGATCTACGAGCAGTACTTC | CASSIESGTRRIYEQYF
TRBJ1-1 | TRBD1 | TRBV14 | TGTGCCAGCAGCCAATGGGACAGGGCTTTACCTGAAGCTTTCTTT | CASSQWDRALPEAFF
TRBJ2-1 | TRBD2 | TRBV30 | TGTGCCTGGAGTGGGGGTAGCGGGAGGGCCCTATCCTACAATGAGCAGTTCTTC | CAWSGGSGRALSYNEQFF
TRBJ2-1 | TRBD1 | TRBV27 | TGTGCCAGCAGTACTACGGACAGGGGGCAGGGTGAGCAGTTCTTC | CASSTTDRGQGEQFF
TRBJ1-3 | - | TRBV5-5 | TGTGCCAGCAGCGGGCAGGGACTCTACTCTGGAAACACCATATATTTT | CASSGQGLYSGNTIYF
TRBJ2-2 | TRBD2 | TRBV6-1 | TGTGCCAGCTGGAAACGGGGGGACACCGGGGAGCTGTTTTTT | CASWKRGDTGELFF
TRBJ1-5 | TRBD1 | TRBV19 | TGTGCCAGTAGTATTAATCTAGTGATACAGGGGGATCAGCCCCAGCATTTT | CASSINLVIQGDQPQHF
TRBJ2-7 | - | TRBV4-3 | TGCGCCAGCAGCCAAGCCCCAGGGTGGATCCCCTACGAGCAGCACTTC | CASSQAPGWIPYEQHF
TRBJ1-6 | TRBD1 | TRBV5-6 | TGTGCCAGCAGCTTTTTACAGGGGGCCCCGAGCTCCTATAATTCACCCCTCCACTTT | CASSFLQGAPSSYNSPLHF
TRBJ2-1 | TRBD2 | TRBV30 | TGTGCCTGGAGTGTTGGGCTAGCGGTCTGGGGAGAGCAGTTCTTC | CAWSVGLAVWGEQFF
TRBJ2-1 | - | TRBV4-3 | TGCGCCAGCAGCCAAGATCTTTTACGGCAGGGGACCTACAATGAGCAGTTCTTC | CASSQDLLRQGTYNEQFF
TRBJ2-3 | - | TRBV4-1 | TGCGCCAGCAGCCAAGAAGTCAGGAGCACAGATACGCAGTATTTT | CASSQEVRSTDTQYF
TRBJ1-4 | - | TRBV18 | TGTGCCAGCTCTCCGTCGGGGGGTAATGAAAAACTGTTTTTT | CASSPSGGNEKLFF
TRBJ2-1 | TRBD2 | TRBV9 | TGTGCCAGCAGCGTTGGACTAGCGGGAGAATACAATGAGCAGTTCTTC | CASSVGLAGEYNEQFF
TRBJ2-2 | TRBD2 | TRBV19 | TGTGCCAGTAGTCCTCAACTAGCGGGAGTTGTCACCGGGGAGCTGTTTTTT | CASSPQLAGVVTGELFF
TRBJ1-2 | - | TRBV19 | TGTGCCAGTAGTCCAGGCCCGACTAACTATGGCTACACCTTC | CASSPGPTNYGYTF
TRBJ1-3 | - | TRBV4-3 | TGCGCCAGCAGCCAAGAAGGAGGACGGGGGGCTAGCTCTGGAAACACCATATATTTT | CASSQEGGRGASSGNTIYF
TRBJ1-6 | TRBD1 | TRBV5-1 | TGCGCCAGCAGCTTGCGGGGACAGGATAATTCACCCCTCCACTTT | CASSLRGQDNSPLHF
TRBJ1-1 | TRBD1 | TRBV9 | TGTGCCAGCAGCGTCGGACAGGGGGGGACTGAAGCTTTCTTT | CASSVGQGGTEAFF
TRBJ1-3 | - | TRBV19 | TGTGCCAGTAAGGAAGGGGGTGGAAACACCATATATTTT | CASKEGGGNTIYF
TRBJ1-2 | TRBD1 | TRBV5-4 | TGTGCCAGCAGCTTTCGTCAGGGGGCCGGGTATGGCTACACCTTC | CASSFRQGAGYGYTF
TRBJ2-5 | - | TRBV18 | TGTGCCAGCTCACCACTTACAGGGCTGGAGACCCAGTACTTC | CASSPLTGLETQYF
TRBJ1-1 | - | TRBV19 | TGTGCCAGTAGTTCCGGGGGGGCGAATAAGGACACTGAAGCTTTCTTT | CASSSGGANKDTEAFF
TRBJ2-1 | TRBD1 | TRBV7-8 | TGTGCCAGCAGCCAGGGGGATCCGTACAATGAGCAGTTCTTC | CASSQGDPYNEQFF
TRBJ2-7 | TRBD1 | TRBV19 | TGTGCCAGTAGTATAGCCGACAGGGGTCTTCCCCCCTACGAGCAGTACTTC | CASSIADRGLPPYEQYF
TRBJ1-4 | - | TRBV27 | TGTGCCAGCAGTTTACAGGGGACTAATGAAAAACTGTTTTTT | CASSLQGTNEKLFF
TRBJ1-1 | - | TRBV7-9 | TGTGCCAGCAGCTTATGGGGGCACACTGAAGCTTTCTTT | CASSLWGHTEAFF
TRBJ1-5 | TRBD1 | TRBV28 | TGTGCCAGCGGGTCCACAGGGGCCGATCAGCCCCAGCATTTT | CASGSTGADQPQHF
TRBJ1-1 | - | TRBV9 | TGTGCCAGCAGCGTAGCTCTAGGGGGGGGAGCTTTCTTT | CASSVALGGGAFF
TRBJ1-1 | - | TRBV19 | TGTGCCAGTAGGGACAGTACTATGAACACTGAAGCTTTCTTT | CASRDSTMNTEAFF
TRBJ1-1 | TRBD1 | TRBV25-1 | TGTGCCAGCCGAACACAGGGGGCGCATACTGAAGCTTTCTTT | CASRTQGAHTEAFF
TRBJ1-1 | - | TRBV27 | TGTGCCAGCAGGCCCCCAGGGTGGATCAACACTGAAGCTTTCTTT | CASRPPGWINTEAFF
TRBJ2-2 | TRBD2 | TRBV5-6 | TGTGCCAGCAGCCTGGCCTCTAGCGGGGGGGCCGCCGGGGAGCTGTTTTTT | CASSLASSGGAAGELFF
TRBJ1-4 | - | TRBV19 | TGTGCCAGTAGTAAGCAGGTTTCAGTGACTAATGAAAAACTGTTTTTT | CASSKQVSVTNEKLFF
TRBJ2-2 | - | TRBV4-2 | TGTGCCAGCAGCCAAGGACAGGCGTCTCACGTCGGGGAGCTGTTTTTT | CASSQGQASHVGELFF
TRBJ1-1 | - | TRBV6-5 | TGTGCCAGCAGTTACTCGAACGGGAACACTGAAGCTTTCTTT | CASSYSNGNTEAFF
TRBJ1-2 | TRBD1 | TRBV27 | TGTGCCAGCAGTTACCAGGGGACAGGGGAAGGCTACACCTTC | CASSYQGTGEGYTF
TRBJ1-1 | - | TRBV7-2 | TGTGCCAGCAGCTTAGCGGGCAGGAACACTGAAGCTTTCTTT | CASSLAGRNTEAFF
TRBJ1-5 | - | TRBV11-2 | TGTGCCAGCAGCTTAGGCGGACAGCTAAATCAGCCCCAGCATTTT | CASSLGGQLNQPQHF
TRBJ2-1 | TRBD2 | TRBV7-2 | TGTGCCAGCAGCTTATACGGGAGGGCCCACAATGAGCAGTTCTTC | CASSLYGRAHNEQFF
TRBJ2-7 | TRBD1 | TRBV15 | TGTGCCACCGAACAGGACAGGGGCCACTACGAGCAGTACTTC | CATEQDRGHYEQYF
TRBJ2-5 | - | TRBV2 | TGTGCCAGCATGACTAGGGGAGAGACCCAGTACTTC | CASMTRGETQYF
TRBJ2-1 | TRBD2 | TRBV10-2 | TGCGCCAGCAGTGGGACTAGCGGGTTTGAGGGCAATGAGCAGTTCTTC | CASSGTSGFEGNEQFF
TRBJ2-3 | - | TRBV19 | TGTGCCAGTAGTGTCAGGGGAATCACGGATACGCAGTATTTT | CASSVRGITDTQYF
TRBJ2-1 | TRBD1 | TRBV18 | TGTGCCAGCTCACCACCGGGCAGACAGGGGACTGAGCAGTTCTTC | CASSPPGRQGTEQFF
TRBJ2-7 | TRBD1 | TRBV5-4 | TGTGCCAGCAGCACCCGGGACAGGGGTTCCTACGAGCAGTACTTC | CASSTRDRGSYEQYF